The clone carrying this T cell receptor (beta chain) occurred a few times. Cohort 3 donors counted as recovered after two negative PCRs, clearance, or resolved symptoms. The sample comes from a study of blood T cell repertoires in COVID-19. The length of the CDR3 is 11 residues. Germline assignment: CDR1 GTSNPN and CDR2 SVGIG (reference sequence). V dropped 4 bases and J dropped 8; count of bases not matched to a gene: 4. Measured with immunoSEQ multiplex PCR; TCRdb has only the in-frame clones, and not every one. This sample has about 330,000 clones, with about 85% found just once. The rearrangement uses TRBV30 and TRBJ1-2, with 7 positions matching TRBD1. Sequencing was done on a sample of PBMCs or T cells enriched from blood (not recorded which). This receptor was obtained from a woman in her 30s who had recovered from COVID-19. CDR3 region: CAWKGQDGYTF. CDR3 nucleotide sequence: TGTGCCTGGAAAGGACAGGACGGCTACACCTTC. Complete variable domain (other parts from reference TRBV30 and TRBJ1-2): SQTIHQWPATLVQPVGSPLSLECTVEGTSNPNLYWYRQAAGRGLQLLFYSVGIGQISSEVPQNLSASRPQDRQFILSSKKLLLSDSGFYLCAWKGQDGYTFGSGTRLTVV.